Listed here are 3 T cell receptor beta chains from one sample, sequenced in a study of monozygotic twins with inflammatory bowel disease. TCRdb re-analyzed the 5' RACE reads; it lists each CDR3 protein once, without DNA. The sample totals some 170,000 distinct CDR3 sequences; its top ten clones hold roughly 2.6%. Sample: blood. The receptor set was obtained from a human donor with ulcerative colitis or Crohn's disease, or a healthy co-twin of an affected twin (not recorded which).

V gene TRBV4-3 combines with J gene TRBJ2-7; absent DNA, TCRdb's TRBD2 call cannot be checked. Germline loops: CDR1 LGHNA, CDR2 YSLEER. The CDR3 loop spans 15 amino acids. This CDR3 reads CASSQVAGGPYEQYF.

The J gene is TRBJ2-5, the V gene TRBV4-3; TCRdb lists TRBD1, though no DNA is available to test this call. Germline assignment: CDR1 LGHNA and CDR2 YSLEER. This CDR3 spans 14 amino acids. CDR3 amino acids: CASSRGTGEETQYF.

The V gene is TRBV6-5, the J gene TRBJ2-1; no DNA is available, so the TRBD2 call from TCRdb remains unchecked. Germline V gene data show CDR1 as MNHEY and CDR2 as SVGAGI. The CDR3 runs to 16 residues. CDR3 sequence: CASSLASGGTYNEQFF.